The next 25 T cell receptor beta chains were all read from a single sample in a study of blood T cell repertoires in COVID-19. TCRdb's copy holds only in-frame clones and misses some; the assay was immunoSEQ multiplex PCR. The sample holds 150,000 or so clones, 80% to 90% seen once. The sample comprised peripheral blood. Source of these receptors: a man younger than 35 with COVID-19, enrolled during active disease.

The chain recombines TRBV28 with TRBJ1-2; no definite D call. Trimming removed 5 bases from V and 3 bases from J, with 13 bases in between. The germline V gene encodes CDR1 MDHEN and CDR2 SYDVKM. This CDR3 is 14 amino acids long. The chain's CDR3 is CASSPPEFYYGYTF. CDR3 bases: TGTGCCAGCAGTCCTCCCGAGTTTTACTATGGCTACACCTTC.

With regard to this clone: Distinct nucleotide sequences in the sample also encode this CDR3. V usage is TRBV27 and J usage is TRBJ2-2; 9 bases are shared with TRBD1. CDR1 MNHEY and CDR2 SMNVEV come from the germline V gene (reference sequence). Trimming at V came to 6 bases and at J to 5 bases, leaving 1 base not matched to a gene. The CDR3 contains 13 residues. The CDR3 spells CASRTGGTGELFF. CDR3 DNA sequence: TGTGCCAGCAGGACAGGGGGGACCGGGGAGCTGTTTTTT.

This CDR3 is CSVDQGSREQYF. Written as DNA, the CDR3 is TGCAGCGTTGACCAGGGATCGAGGGAGCAGTACTTC. The gene calls are TRBV29-1 and TRBJ2-7; perhaps TRBD1 as D (5 bases). This CDR3 is built from 12 residues. Trimming removed 3 bases at V and 7 bases at J, with 13 bases between. CDR1 and CDR2 from the germline V gene are SQVTM and ANQGSEA.

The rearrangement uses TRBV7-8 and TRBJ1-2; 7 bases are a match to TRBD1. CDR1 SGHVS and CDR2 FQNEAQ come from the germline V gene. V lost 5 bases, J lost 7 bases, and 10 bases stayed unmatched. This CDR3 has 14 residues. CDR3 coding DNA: TGTGCCAGCAGCGACCCCGACAGGGATTTTGGCTACACCTTC. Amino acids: CASSDPDRDFGYTF.

The CDR3 nucleotides are TGTGCCAGCAGCCAGGCGGCGGGAGAGCTGGAGACCCAGTACTTC. The encoded protein is CASSQAAGELETQYF. The gene calls are TRBV6-6 and TRBJ2-5; 7 bases align to TRBD2. J lost 5 bases, V lost 6 bases, and 12 bases had no gene match. Germline V gene data show CDR1 as MNHNY and CDR2 as SVGAGI (reference sequence). The CDR3 contains 15 residues.

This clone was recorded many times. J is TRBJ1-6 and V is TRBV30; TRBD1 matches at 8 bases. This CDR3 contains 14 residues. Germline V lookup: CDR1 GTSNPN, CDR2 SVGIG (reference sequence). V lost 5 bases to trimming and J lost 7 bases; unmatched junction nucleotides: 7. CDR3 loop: CAWANGDRNSPLHF. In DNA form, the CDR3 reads TGTGCCTGGGCCAACGGGGACAGGAATTCACCCCTCCACTTT.

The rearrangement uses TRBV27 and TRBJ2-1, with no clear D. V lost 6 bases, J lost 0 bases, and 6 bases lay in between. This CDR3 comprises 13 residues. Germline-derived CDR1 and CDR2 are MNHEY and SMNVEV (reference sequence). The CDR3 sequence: CASSESSYNEQFF. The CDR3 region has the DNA TGTGCCAGCAGCGAGAGCTCCTACAATGAGCAGTTCTTC.

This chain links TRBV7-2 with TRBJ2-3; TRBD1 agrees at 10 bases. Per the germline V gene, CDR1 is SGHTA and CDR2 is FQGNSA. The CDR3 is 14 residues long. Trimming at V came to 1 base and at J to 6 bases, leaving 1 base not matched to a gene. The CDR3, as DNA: TGTGCCAGCAGCTTAGGGACAGGGGGTGATACGCAGTATTTT. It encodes CASSLGTGGDTQYF.

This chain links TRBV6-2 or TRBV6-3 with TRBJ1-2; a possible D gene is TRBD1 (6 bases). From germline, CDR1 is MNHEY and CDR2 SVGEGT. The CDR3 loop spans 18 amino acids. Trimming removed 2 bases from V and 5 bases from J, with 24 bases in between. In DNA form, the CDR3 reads TGTGCCAGCAGTTACCGTTCAGGGGACCATGTCCTACAATATGGCTACACCTTC. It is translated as CASSYRSGDHVLQYGYTF.

For the CDR3, the DNA is TGTGCCAGCAGGACAGGGCTACAAGAGACCCAGTACTTC. Translated: CASRTGLQETQYF. The gene calls are TRBV28 and TRBJ2-5; 7 bases are shared with TRBD1. Germline V gene sequence: CDR1 MDHEN, CDR2 SYDVKM. The ends lost 6 bases at V and 2 bases at J; junction bases unmatched: 3. The CDR3 sequence is 13 residues long.

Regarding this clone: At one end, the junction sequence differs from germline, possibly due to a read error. The CDR3 sequence is CASSPQSSDQGPLHF. The CDR3, as DNA: TGTGCCAGCTCGCCACAAAGCTCCGATCAGGGACCCCTCCACTTT. The chain employs TRBV18 and TRBJ1-6, with D possibly TRBD1 on 5 matching bases. The germline CDR1 and CDR2 sequences are KGHSH and LQKENI. This CDR3 is 15 amino acids long.

CDR3 residues: CASRLNSRLSGANVLTF. The CDR3 DNA reads TGTGCCAGCCGACTGAATAGCAGATTATCTGGGGCCAACGTCCTGACTTTC. This rearrangement joins TRBV5-5 to TRBJ2-6; D is undetermined. V was trimmed by 7 bases and J by 1 base, leaving 18 bases between them. The germline V gene has CDR1 SGHKS and CDR2 YYEKEE (reference sequence). The CDR3 runs 17 residues.

The CDR3 DNA follows: TGTGCCACCAGTGATACAGGGAAGGGCTACACTGAAGCTTTCTTT. It encodes CATSDTGKGYTEAFF. This chain links TRBV24-1 with TRBJ1-1, with D perhaps TRBD1 (6 bases). Germline lookup yields CDR1 KGHDR and CDR2 SFDVKD. This CDR3 has 15 amino acids. V lost 3 bases, J lost 3 bases, and 13 bases lay in between.

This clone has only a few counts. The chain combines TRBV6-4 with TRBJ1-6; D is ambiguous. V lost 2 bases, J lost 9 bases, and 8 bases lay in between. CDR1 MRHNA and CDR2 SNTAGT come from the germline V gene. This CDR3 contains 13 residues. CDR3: CASSDAEGSPLHF. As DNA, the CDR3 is TGTGCCAGCAGTGACGCGGAAGGTTCACCCCTCCACTTT.

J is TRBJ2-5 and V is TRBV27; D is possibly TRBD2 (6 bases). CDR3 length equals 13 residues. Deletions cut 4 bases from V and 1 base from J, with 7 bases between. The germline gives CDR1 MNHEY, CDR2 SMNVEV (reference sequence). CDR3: CASSWRGQETQYF. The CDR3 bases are TGTGCCAGCAGTTGGCGGGGCCAAGAGACCCAGTACTTC.

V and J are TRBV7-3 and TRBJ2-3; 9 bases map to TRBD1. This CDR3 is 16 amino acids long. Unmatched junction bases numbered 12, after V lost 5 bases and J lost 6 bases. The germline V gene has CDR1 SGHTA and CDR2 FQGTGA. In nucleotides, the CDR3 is TGTGCCAGCAGCAAACGTTCGGGACAGGGTGCGGATACGCAGTATTTT. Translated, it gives CASSKRSGQGADTQYF.

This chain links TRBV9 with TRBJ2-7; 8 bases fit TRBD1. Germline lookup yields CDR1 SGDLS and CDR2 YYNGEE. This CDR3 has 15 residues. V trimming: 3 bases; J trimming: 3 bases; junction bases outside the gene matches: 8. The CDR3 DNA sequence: TGTGCCAGCAGCGCCGGGACAGGCCCCATCTACGAGCAGTACTTC. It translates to CASSAGTGPIYEQYF.

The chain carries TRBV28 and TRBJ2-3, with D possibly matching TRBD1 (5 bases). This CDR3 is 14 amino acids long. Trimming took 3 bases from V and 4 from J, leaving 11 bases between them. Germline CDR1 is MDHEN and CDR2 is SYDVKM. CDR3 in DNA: TGTGCCAGCAGTTTGTTTCAGGGCTCAGATACGCAGTATTTT. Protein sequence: CASSLFQGSDTQYF.

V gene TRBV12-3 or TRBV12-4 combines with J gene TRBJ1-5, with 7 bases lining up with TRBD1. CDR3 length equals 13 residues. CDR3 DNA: TGTGCGTGTGGAGGGGGCGCGGTTCAGCCCCAGCATTTT. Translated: CACGGGAVQPQHF.

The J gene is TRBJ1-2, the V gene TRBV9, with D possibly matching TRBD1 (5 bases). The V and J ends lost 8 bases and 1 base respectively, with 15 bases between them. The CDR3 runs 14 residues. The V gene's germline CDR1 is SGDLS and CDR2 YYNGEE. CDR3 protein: CASGRGSLNYGYTF. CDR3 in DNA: TGTGCCAGTGGTCGGGGGTCTCTTAACTATGGCTACACCTTC.

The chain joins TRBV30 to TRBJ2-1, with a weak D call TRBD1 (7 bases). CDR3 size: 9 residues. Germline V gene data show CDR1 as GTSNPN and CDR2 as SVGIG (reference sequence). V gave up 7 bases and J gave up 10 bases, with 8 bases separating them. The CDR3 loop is CASGGEQFF. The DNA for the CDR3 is TGTGCCTCAGGGGGGGAGCAGTTCTTC.

CDR3 nucleotide sequence: TGTGCCAGCAGCCCCTGGGTAGCGGGAGCTCAGGAGCAGTACTTC. The encoded protein is CASSPWVAGAQEQYF. The V call is TRBV9, the J call TRBJ2-7; 9 bases line up with TRBD2. The V and J ends lost 4 bases and 7 bases, in that order; junction bases with no gene match: 12. The V gene's germline CDR1 is SGDLS and CDR2 YYNGEE. The CDR3 spans 15 residues.

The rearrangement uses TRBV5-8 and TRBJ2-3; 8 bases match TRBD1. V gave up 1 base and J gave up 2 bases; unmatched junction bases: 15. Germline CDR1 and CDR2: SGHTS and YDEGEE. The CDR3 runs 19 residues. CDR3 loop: CASSLYIRTGQGPTDTQYF. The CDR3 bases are TGTGCCAGCAGCTTGTATATCCGAACTGGACAGGGACCCACAGATACGCAGTATTTT.

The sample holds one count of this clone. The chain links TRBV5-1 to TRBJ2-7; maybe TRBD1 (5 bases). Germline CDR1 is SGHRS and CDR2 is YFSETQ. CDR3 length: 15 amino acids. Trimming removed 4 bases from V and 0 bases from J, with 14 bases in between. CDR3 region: CASSRGQGSSYEQYF. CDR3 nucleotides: TGCGCCAGCAGCCGTGGCCAGGGCAGCTCCTACGAGCAGTACTTC. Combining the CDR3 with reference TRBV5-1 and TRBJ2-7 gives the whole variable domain KAGVTQTPRYLIKTRGQQVTLSCSPISGHRSVSWYQQTPGQGLQFLFEYFSETQRNKGNFPGRFSGRQFSNSRSEMNVSTLELGDSALYLCASSRGQGSSYEQYFGPGTRLTVT.

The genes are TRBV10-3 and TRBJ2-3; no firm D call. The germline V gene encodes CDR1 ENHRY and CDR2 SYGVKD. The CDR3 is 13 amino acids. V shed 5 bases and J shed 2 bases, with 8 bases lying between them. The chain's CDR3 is CAISPRLTDTQYF. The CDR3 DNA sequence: TGTGCCATCAGTCCGCGTCTCACAGATACGCAGTATTTT.